A single sample gave rise to the 25 T cell receptor beta chains below, sequenced in a study of cytomegalovirus exposure and HLA in healthy donors. The PCR was carried out with 60 Vbeta primers and 13 Jbeta primers. Profiling relied on immunoSEQ multiplex PCR, and the TCRdb table lists in-frame clones only, not all of them. Of 170,000 or so clones listed, about 86% are singletons. The sequencing sample was made of PBMCs. The receptors here all came from a woman younger than 30 in good health and CMV-seronegative.

V is TRBV29-1 and J is TRBJ1-6; TRBD1 is a possible D gene (5 bases). The CDR3 spans 21 residues. The germline gives CDR1 SQVTM, CDR2 ANQGSEA. V was shortened by 7 bases and J by 0 bases, with 31 bases between the two germline ends. In DNA form, the CDR3 reads TGCAGCGGGAGGGGTCCCGGGCCCTCCCCACTCTTGAGCTCCTATAATTCACCCCTCCACTTT. Its translation is CSGRGPGPSPLLSSYNSPLHF.

The chain is built from TRBV6-5 and TRBJ2-1, with TRBD2 matching over 11 bases. The CDR3 loop spans 15 amino acids. With V trimmed by 0 bases and J by 8 bases, 3 bases remained unmatched. Germline CDR1 MNHEY, CDR2 SVGAGI. The CDR3 reads CASSYSLAGGHEQFF. CDR3 sequence (DNA): TGTGCCAGCAGTTACTCGCTAGCGGGGGGTCATGAGCAGTTCTTC.

The chain recombines TRBV16 with TRBJ1-5; D gene unclear. The germline V gene has CDR1 KGHSY and CDR2 FQNENV. V shed 3 bases and J shed 1 base, with 7 bases lying between them. The CDR3 covers 14 residues. CDR3 in DNA: TGTGCCAGCAGCCACTCGGTAAGCAATCAGCCCCAGCATTTT. Translating gives CASSHSVSNQPQHF. Combining the CDR3 with reference TRBV16 and TRBJ1-5 gives the whole variable domain GEEVAQTPKHLVRGEGQKAKLYCAPIKGHSYVFWYQQVLKNEFKFLISFQNENVFDETGMPKERFSAKCLPNSPCSLEIQATKLEDSAVYFCASSHSVSNQPQHFGDGTRLSIL.

The chain joins TRBV19 to TRBJ1-5, with D perhaps TRBD1 (6 bases). Germline values: CDR1 LNHDA, CDR2 SQIVND (reference sequence). CDR3 length: 14 amino acids. Deletions cut 1 base from V and 2 bases from J, with 6 bases between. CDR3 in amino acids: CASSIAGGNQPQHF. As DNA, the CDR3 is TGTGCCAGTAGTATAGCAGGGGGCAATCAGCCCCAGCATTTT.

V usage is TRBV6-6 and J usage is TRBJ2-7; TRBD1 matches at 9 bases. Germline-derived CDR1 and CDR2 are MNHNY and SVGAGI (reference sequence). Unmatched junction bases numbered 7, after V lost 6 bases and J lost 1 base. The CDR3 sequence is 15 residues long. The CDR3 DNA is TGTGCCAGCAGGGCCATCGGGACAGGGTCCTACGAGCAGTACTTC. Protein sequence: CASRAIGTGSYEQYF.

This clone was detected a few times. The CDR3 DNA reads TGTGCCAGCAGATCTTGGGGGGCTGAAGCTTTCTTT. As protein: CASRSWGAEAFF. The chain carries TRBV7-2 and TRBJ1-1; tentatively, D is TRBD1 (5 bases). Trimming left V 6 bases short and J 6 bases short, with 11 bases between. CDR3 length: 12 residues. Germline loops: CDR1 SGHTA, CDR2 FQGNSA.

The chain couples TRBV19 to TRBJ1-2; TRBD1 aligns across 7 bases. The CDR3 loop spans 14 amino acids. The V and J ends lost 4 bases and 2 bases, in that order; junction bases with no gene match: 4. Looked up from germline, CDR1 is LNHDA and CDR2 is SQIVND (reference sequence). The CDR3 region has the DNA TGTGCCAGTAGTAATACACAGGGGAACTATGGCTACACCTTC. Encoded protein: CASSNTQGNYGYTF.

The chain couples TRBV7-3 to TRBJ2-1; D is perhaps TRBD2 (5 bases). The V end lost 3 bases, the J end lost 9 bases, and 6 bases lay between the germline ends. Germline-derived CDR1 and CDR2 are SGHTA and FQGTGA. The CDR3 consists of 11 residues. DNA for the CDR3: TGTGCCAGCAGCTTCGGAGGTGAGCAGTTCTTC. This sequence encodes CASSFGGEQFF.

This chain connects TRBV5-1 to TRBJ2-2, with D uncertain. The germline CDR1 and CDR2 sequences are SGHRS and YFSETQ. The CDR3 is 18 amino acids. V was shortened by 0 bases and J by 0 bases, with 15 bases between the two germline ends. The CDR3 region has the DNA TGCGCCAGCAGCTTGGTTCCGCGGAGCTTCTCGAACACCGGGGAGCTGTTTTTT. Protein: CASSLVPRSFSNTGELFF.

V and J are TRBV6-5 and TRBJ1-5; D is unresolved. Germline loops: CDR1 MNHEY, CDR2 SVGAGI. The CDR3 runs 15 residues. V lost 6 bases and J lost 7, with 19 bases in between. CDR3 in amino acids: CASSILHGSNQPQHF. DNA for the CDR3: TGTGCCAGCAGCATTTTACATGGGAGTAACCAGCCCCAGCATTTT.

V gene TRBV7-9 combines with J gene TRBJ1-3; D unclear. CDR3 size: 18 residues. In germline, CDR1 is SEHNR, CDR2 FQNEAQ (reference sequence). V lost 1 base to trimming and J lost 4 bases, with 20 bases between them. In DNA, the CDR3 is TGTGCCAGCAGCTTAGGAGTGGACTCGTTCTCTGGGGGAAACACCATATATTTT. Translating gives CASSLGVDSFSGGNTIYF.

This CDR3 is CASSTDRGTEAFF. In nucleotides, the CDR3 is TGTGCCAGCAGCACGGACAGGGGCACTGAAGCTTTCTTT. This chain joins TRBV11-2 and TRBJ1-1, with TRBD1 matching 9 bases. Germline V gene data show CDR1 as SGHAT and CDR2 as FQNNGV. This CDR3 region has 13 residues. V dropped 5 bases and J dropped 4; count of bases not matched to a gene: 2.

This sequence joins TRBV29-1 and TRBJ1-2; 12 bases align to TRBD1. After removal of 7 bases from V and 5 bases from J, the junction contained 14 bases not matched to a gene. This CDR3 region has 16 residues. Germline lookup yields CDR1 SQVTM and CDR2 ANQGSEA. For the CDR3, the DNA is TGCAGCGCCCTCCCAGGGACAGGGGGCGATTGGTATGGCTACACCTTC. Protein sequence: CSALPGTGGDWYGYTF.

V usage is TRBV6-5 and J usage is TRBJ1-2; the match to TRBD1 covers 9 bases. The CDR3 runs 13 residues. Trimming cost V 5 bases and J 6 bases; bases outside gene matches: 4. Germline lookup yields CDR1 MNHEY and CDR2 SVGAGI. CDR3 coding DNA: TGTGCCAGCAGTCGCCGGGACAGGGATGGCTACACCTTC. Encoded protein: CASSRRDRDGYTF.

The chain couples TRBV9 to TRBJ1-4; no clear D. Germline V gives CDR1 SGDLS, CDR2 YYNGEE. CDR3 length: 15 amino acids. Trimming left V 4 bases short and J 0 bases short, with 10 bases between. The CDR3: CASSLGGPTNEKLFF. The CDR3 nucleotides are TGTGCCAGCAGCCTCGGAGGGCCAACTAATGAAAAACTGTTTTTT.

This sequence joins TRBV7-3 and TRBJ1-1; D is ambiguous. The CDR3 runs 13 residues. The V gene lost 5 bases and the J gene lost 1 base, with 8 bases spanning the gap. The germline gives CDR1 SGHTA, CDR2 FQGTGA. CDR3 coding DNA: TGTGCCAGCAGCCCTGGGAGGAACACTGAAGCTTTCTTT. This encodes CASSPGRNTEAFF. The entire variable domain, with the rest obtained from reference TRBV7-3 and TRBJ1-1, is as follows: GAGVSQTPSNKVTEKGKYVELRCDPISGHTALYWYRQSLGQGPEFLIYFQGTGAADDSGLPNDRFFAVRPEGSVSTLKIQRTERGDSAVYLCASSPGRNTEAFFGQGTRLTVV.

This chain links TRBV7-2 with TRBJ2-7; a possible D gene is TRBD2 (6 bases). V was shortened by 4 bases and J by 3 bases, with 16 bases between the two germline ends. The germline gives CDR1 SGHTA, CDR2 FQGNSA. The CDR3 totals 15 residues. The CDR3 region has the DNA TGTGCCAGCAGCTGGGACTTTGAGTCCCGCTACGAGCAGTACTTC. Translated, it gives CASSWDFESRYEQYF.

The chain is built from TRBV27 and TRBJ2-3, with a weak D call TRBD1 (5 bases). CDR1 and CDR2 (germline): MNHEY, SMNVEV (reference sequence). V lost 4 bases and J 4 bases, leaving 15 bases between the germline ends. The CDR3 is 15 residues long. The CDR3: CASSSIGASSDTQYF. CDR3 coding DNA: TGTGCCAGCAGTTCGATAGGGGCCTCGTCAGATACGCAGTATTTT.

The J gene is TRBJ1-5, the V gene TRBV7-8; weak D call: TRBD1 (5 bases). The germline V and J ends were trimmed by 1 base and 7 bases, with 14 bases remaining between them. Germline CDR1 SGHVS, CDR2 FQNEAQ. This CDR3 comprises 15 residues. The CDR3 nucleotides read TGTGCCAGCAGCTTAGATAGGGGTGCGGTCCAGCCCCAGCATTTT. Protein sequence: CASSLDRGAVQPQHF. The full variable domain, with the rest looked up from reference TRBV7-8 and TRBJ1-5, is GAGVSQSPRYKVAKRGQDVALRCDPISGHVSLFWYQQALGQGPEFLTYFQNEAQLDKSGLPSDRFFAERPEGSVSTLKIQRTQQEDSAVYLCASSLDRGAVQPQHFGDGTRLSIL.

J is TRBJ2-2 and V is TRBV7-9, with TRBD2 identical over 8 bases. J lost 4 bases, V lost 7 bases, and 11 bases had no gene match. The length of the CDR3 is 16 residues. The germline V gene encodes CDR1 SEHNR and CDR2 FQNEAQ (reference sequence). CDR3 in amino acids: CASTPLGGGSTGELFF. DNA for the CDR3: TGTGCCAGCACCCCGTTAGGCGGGGGGTCCACCGGGGAGCTGTTTTTT.

The chain employs TRBV7-9 and TRBJ1-1; 8 positions match TRBD1. This CDR3 region has 14 residues. V was pared by 5 bases and J by 3 bases, with 5 bases of the junction left unmatched. The germline V gene has CDR1 SEHNR and CDR2 FQNEAQ (reference sequence). CDR3 coding DNA: TGTGCCAGCAGCGCCGGGACAGGCCACACTGAAGCTTTCTTT. It specifies CASSAGTGHTEAFF.

CDR3 nucleotide sequence: TGTGCCAGCAGGGCATGGCTCGGCTACACCTTC. Protein: CASRAWLGYTF. This sequence joins TRBV6-5 and TRBJ1-2; D is unresolved. Germline V gene sequence: CDR1 MNHEY, CDR2 SVGAGI. The CDR3 spans 11 residues. Trimming cost V 6 bases and J 8 bases, with 10 bases left between them.

The chain has TRBV7-9 and TRBJ2-5, with D possibly being TRBD2 (6 bases). Germline V gene data show CDR1 as SEHNR and CDR2 as FQNEAQ (reference sequence). Between the trimmed V and J ends, which lost 1 base and 3 bases, there was a span of 6 bases. The CDR3 is 13 amino acids. CDR3 in DNA: TGTGCCAGCAGCTTAGGCGGGGAAGAGACCCAGTACTTC. Its protein is CASSLGGEETQYF.

The rearrangement uses TRBV13 and TRBJ2-5, with D possibly being TRBD1 (6 bases). In germline, CDR1 is PRHDT, CDR2 FYEKMQ (reference sequence). This CDR3 spans 14 amino acids. The germline V and J ends were trimmed by 5 bases and 4 bases, with 14 bases remaining between them. The DNA of the CDR3 is TGTGCCAGCAGCACCCCGGGACAACTAGAGACCCAGTACTTC. It codes for CASSTPGQLETQYF.

The V call is TRBV2, the J call TRBJ1-3, with D uncertain. V was cut by 7 bases and J by 0 bases, with 16 bases left in between. Germline loops: CDR1 SNHLY, CDR2 FYNNEI. This CDR3 has 16 residues. The CDR3 DNA reads TGTGCCAGCAATCCTGGGCAGGCCTTCTCTGGAAACACCATATATTTT. Translated: CASNPGQAFSGNTIYF.